This entry lists 32 T cell receptor beta chains sequenced from one sample in a study of shared clonotypes between healthy human individuals. Generated by immunoSEQ multiplex PCR, the TCRdb table keeps only in-frame clones and is missing some. The profile shows some 2,400,000 clones, more than 90% of them singletons. Sequencing was carried out using naive CD4+ T cells sorted from blood. The subset is: CD45RA+ positively selected. The receptors derive from a man between 18 and 29 years old in good health.

The chain recombines TRBV7-8 with TRBJ1-1, with 7 bases aligning to TRBD1. This CDR3 region has 14 residues. The germline V gene has CDR1 SGHVS and CDR2 FQNEAQ. J was trimmed by 11 bases and V by 5 bases; bases with no gene match: 14. The CDR3 DNA follows: TGTGCCAGCAGCCAGACAGGGATCCCCTCGGTGGCTTTCTTT. It yields the protein CASSQTGIPSVAFF.

This chain connects TRBV6-5 to TRBJ1-3; weak D call: TRBD1 (5 bases). Germline V gene data show CDR1 as MNHEY and CDR2 as SVGAGI. There are 14 residues in the CDR3. V was shortened by 0 bases and J by 3 bases, with 6 bases between the two germline ends. DNA of the CDR3: TGTGCCAGCAGTTACTCGACAGTTGGAAACACCATATATTTT. Its protein product is CASSYSTVGNTIYF.

The CDR3: CSVLRGGAKGETQYF. CDR3 bases: TGCAGCGTCCTTCGGGGGGGGGCGAAGGGTGAGACCCAGTACTTC. The chain recombines TRBV29-1 with TRBJ2-5; TRBD2 aligns across 8 bases. J was trimmed by 5 bases and V by 6 bases; bases with no gene match: 14. This CDR3 is built from 15 residues. CDR1 is SQVTM, CDR2 ANQGSEA, per germline.

This clone was found once. The rearrangement joins TRBV7-8 to TRBJ2-5; TRBD1 is a possible D gene (5 bases). V was trimmed by 8 bases and J by 7 bases, leaving 17 bases between them. From germline, CDR1 is SGHVS and CDR2 FQNEAQ. This CDR3 has 13 amino acids. As DNA, the CDR3 is TGTGCCAGCGCCGGGCAGGGAATAGGGACCCAGTACTTC. As protein: CASAGQGIGTQYF.

The CDR3 region is CASRTGGRGSYEQYF. CDR3 nucleotide sequence: TGTGCCAGCAGAACAGGGGGCAGGGGATCCTACGAGCAGTACTTC. The chain recombines TRBV27 with TRBJ2-7; 9 bases agree with TRBD1. The CDR3 totals 15 residues. The germline V gene encodes CDR1 MNHEY and CDR2 SMNVEV (reference sequence). J gave up 1 base and V 6 bases, and 7 bases lay outside the gene matches.

The rearrangement links TRBV9 to TRBJ2-5, with 14 positions matching TRBD2. CDR1 and CDR2 (germline): SGDLS, YYNGEE. This CDR3 has 16 residues. V trimming: 0 bases; J trimming: 8 bases; junction bases outside the gene matches: 6. The CDR3 is CASSVATTSGGDTQYF. The CDR3 coding sequence is TGTGCCAGCAGCGTAGCTACGACTAGCGGGGGGGATACCCAGTACTTC.

This clone has a single count. The CDR3 sequence: CAIKGSLAGYTF. CDR3 nucleotide sequence: TGTGCCATCAAGGGCAGCCTAGCTGGCTACACCTTC. This chain connects TRBV10-3 to TRBJ1-2; D is unclear. The CDR3 has 12 residues. V was cut by 7 bases and J by 7 bases, with 13 bases left in between. Germline-derived CDR1 and CDR2 are ENHRY and SYGVKD.

The chain employs TRBV7-9 and TRBJ2-3, with 8 nucleotides matching TRBD2. Trimming cost V 6 bases and J 0 bases; bases outside gene matches: 8. The CDR3 has 16 amino acids. Per the germline V gene, CDR1 is SEHNR and CDR2 is FQNEAQ (reference sequence). The CDR3 bases are TGTGCCAGCAGACTCCTTAGCGGGGCGAGCACAGATACGCAGTATTTT. Its protein product is CASRLLSGASTDTQYF. Looking up the rest from reference TRBV7-9 and TRBJ2-3 gives the full variable domain: DTGVSQNPRHKITKRGQNVTFRCDPISEHNRLYWYRQTLGQGPEFLTYFQNEAQLEKSRLLSDRFSAERPKGSFSTLEIQRTEQGDSAMYLCASRLLSGASTDTQYFGPGTRLTVL.

The chain employs TRBV6-5 and TRBJ2-3, with a tentative D call TRBD2 (7 bases). V was cut by 6 bases and J by 5 bases, with 9 bases left in between. The CDR3 is made up of 12 amino acids. CDR1 and CDR2 from the germline V gene are MNHEY and SVGAGI. The DNA of the CDR3 is TGTGCCAGCAGAAGGGGGGGAGATACGCAGTATTTT. Protein product: CASRRGGDTQYF.

With regard to this clone: Other nucleotide sequences in the sample specify the same CDR3. This chain uses TRBV7-9 with TRBJ2-3, with D unresolved. Deletions cut 5 bases from V and 3 bases from J, with 3 bases between. Germline CDR1 is SEHNR and CDR2 is FQNEAQ (reference sequence). The CDR3 is made up of 11 amino acids. CDR3 coding DNA: TGTGCCAGCAGCCTTACAGATACGCAGTATTTT. Translating it yields CASSLTDTQYF.

V gene TRBV7-2 combines with J gene TRBJ2-5; D possibly uses TRBD1 or TRBD2 (5 bases each). CDR1 is SGHTA and CDR2 is FQGNSA in the germline V gene. The CDR3 contains 16 residues. V lost 1 base and J lost 3, with 15 bases in between. This CDR3 reads CASSLGGPTVEETQYF. CDR3 bases: TGTGCCAGCAGCTTAGGGGGACCAACGGTGGAAGAGACCCAGTACTTC.

The chain uses TRBV25-1 and TRBJ2-5; weak D call: TRBD2 (5 bases). The germline CDR1 and CDR2 sequences are MGHDK and SYGVNS. Trimming removed 4 bases at V and 4 bases at J, with 13 bases between. This CDR3 contains 14 residues. In nucleotides, the CDR3 is TGTGCCAGCAGTGGCGGACTTTTAGGAGAGACCCAGTACTTC. This translates into CASSGGLLGETQYF.

Notes on this clone: The sample has other DNA sequences that encode this CDR3 too. The J gene is TRBJ2-5, the V gene TRBV2, with 7 bases aligning to TRBD2. J lost 3 bases, V lost 6 bases, and 4 bases had no gene match. This CDR3 contains 13 residues. The germline V gene encodes CDR1 SNHLY and CDR2 FYNNEI. The CDR3 nucleotides are TGTGCCAGCAGGGGGGGGACTGAAGAGACCCAGTACTTC. It codes for CASRGGTEETQYF.

The chain carries TRBV15 and TRBJ2-2; D ambiguous. Germline CDR1 LNHNV, CDR2 YYDKDF (reference sequence). The V gene lost 5 bases and the J gene lost 8 bases, with 12 bases spanning the gap. This CDR3 has 13 amino acids. This CDR3 reads CATSLFRTGELFF. The DNA of the CDR3 is TGTGCCACCAGCTTATTTAGAACAGGGGAGCTGTTTTTT.

The chain combines TRBV9 with TRBJ2-7, with D possibly TRBD2 on 6 matching bases. Trimming shortened V by 2 bases and J by 3 bases, and 9 bases separated the two germline ends. CDR1 SGDLS and CDR2 YYNGEE come from the germline V gene. The CDR3 consists of 13 residues. The CDR3 DNA follows: TGTGCCAGCAGCGTGTCCGGGGGCTACGAGCAGTACTTC. Translation gives CASSVSGGYEQYF.

This CDR3 is CASSLPRARSPLHF. CDR3 nucleotide sequence: TGTGCCAGCAGTTTACCCAGGGCACGGTCACCCCTCCACTTT. V usage is TRBV28 and J usage is TRBJ1-6; D possibly corresponds to TRBD1 (5 bases). CDR1 MDHEN and CDR2 SYDVKM come from the germline V gene. V was cut by 2 bases and J by 10 bases, with 12 bases left in between. CDR3 length: 14 amino acids.

This chain joins TRBV6-5 and TRBJ1-2; a weak D match, TRBD1 (5 bases). V lost 10 bases and J 6 bases, leaving 21 bases between the germline ends. CDR1 and CDR2 from the germline V gene are MNHEY and SVGAGI. This CDR3 contains 14 residues. In DNA form, the CDR3 reads TGTGCCATCCTGACTTGGGGGACTGCTAATGGCTACACCTTC. It specifies CAILTWGTANGYTF.

The J gene is TRBJ1-1, the V gene TRBV10-1; 8 bases align to TRBD1. V was clipped by 6 bases and J by 4 bases; unmatched bases: 7. The CDR3 is 14 amino acids. Germline CDR1 WNHNN, CDR2 SYGVQD (reference sequence). The CDR3 here is CASSVDRAVTEAFF. CDR3 coding DNA: TGCGCCAGCAGCGTGGACAGGGCGGTCACTGAAGCTTTCTTT.

The chain carries TRBV10-1 and TRBJ2-5; D is ambiguous. The V gene's germline CDR1 is WNHNN and CDR2 SYGVQD (reference sequence). V was cut by 3 bases and J by 4 bases, with 12 bases left in between. CDR3 size: 14 residues. DNA of the CDR3: TGCGCCAGCAGTGAAGGCAGAGTCGCAGAGACCCAGTACTTC. Protein sequence: CASSEGRVAETQYF.

The genes are TRBV15 and TRBJ1-1, with D possibly being TRBD1 (6 bases). The CDR3 has 11 amino acids. Germline CDR1 is LNHNV and CDR2 is YYDKDF (reference sequence). Trimming shortened V by 6 bases and J by 4 bases, and 6 bases separated the two germline ends. The DNA for the CDR3 is TGTGCCACCAGAGGGGGCACTGAAGCTTTCTTT. Protein: CATRGGTEAFF.

Turning to this clone: This same CDR3 is encoded by further DNA sequences in the sample. V usage is TRBV18 and J usage is TRBJ1-2; D is unclear. Germline V lookup: CDR1 KGHSH, CDR2 LQKENI. V was trimmed by 3 bases and J by 2 bases, leaving 7 bases between them. There are 13 residues in the CDR3. CDR3 DNA sequence: TGTGCCAGCTCACCCGGACCGAACTATGGCTACACCTTC. Translated, it gives CASSPGPNYGYTF.

The chain carries TRBV4-2 and TRBJ1-1, with D possibly matching TRBD1 (6 bases). Trimming left V 4 bases short and J 1 base short, with 16 bases between. The germline CDR1 and CDR2 sequences are LGHNA and YNFKEQ. The CDR3 loop spans 16 amino acids. The CDR3 sequence is CASSPELHRENTEAFF. CDR3 DNA: TGTGCCAGCAGCCCGGAGCTGCACAGGGAGAACACTGAAGCTTTCTTT.

The CDR3 DNA reads as TGTGCCAGCAGCCAACAATTCACCGGGGAGCTGTTTTTT. This translates into CASSQQFTGELFF. The chain has TRBV6-6 and TRBJ2-2; D uncertain. V lost 6 bases and J 4 bases, leaving 9 bases between the germline ends. Germline lookup yields CDR1 MNHNY and CDR2 SVGAGI (reference sequence). The CDR3 loop spans 13 amino acids.

The CDR3 protein is CASSSGQVTGYTF. CDR3 coding DNA: TGTGCCAGCAGCTCGGGACAGGTAACTGGCTACACCTTC. The chain is built from TRBV5-4 and TRBJ1-2, with TRBD1 matching over 8 bases. Germline lookup yields CDR1 SGHNT and CDR2 YYREEE (reference sequence). Trimming removed 3 bases from V and 7 bases from J; junction bases left unmatched: 5. The CDR3 runs 13 residues.

A note on this clone: Within the sample, other DNA sequences also encode this same CDR3. The gene calls are TRBV2 and TRBJ2-7; 7 nucleotides align to TRBD1. Trimming took 6 bases from V and 2 from J; bases not matched to a gene: 4. Germline V gives CDR1 SNHLY, CDR2 FYNNEI. The CDR3 sequence is 13 residues long. For the CDR3, the DNA is TGTGCCAGCAGCCGGGACAGACCCTACGAGCAGTACTTC. As protein: CASSRDRPYEQYF.

The rearrangement links TRBV2 to TRBJ2-1, with 13 bases matching TRBD2. With 5 bases clipped from V and 4 bases from J, the junction kept 2 bases outside the gene matches. CDR1 is SNHLY, CDR2 FYNNEI, per germline. CDR3 length: 15 residues. CDR3 protein: CASSRTSGGYNEQFF. In DNA form, the CDR3 reads TGTGCCAGCAGTCGGACTAGCGGGGGTTACAATGAGCAGTTCTTC.

The chain has TRBV5-1 and TRBJ2-5, with TRBD2 matching over 7 bases. CDR1 and CDR2 (germline): SGHRS, YFSETQ. There are 14 residues in the CDR3. V was clipped by 4 bases and J by 2 bases; unmatched bases: 5. The CDR3 spells CASSSGTQQETQYF. CDR3 DNA sequence: TGCGCCAGCAGCAGCGGGACTCAACAAGAGACCCAGTACTTC.

This chain links TRBV9 with TRBJ2-1; possible D gene TRBD2, 5 bases. V shed 3 bases and J shed 7 bases, with 11 bases lying between them. Looked up from germline, CDR1 is SGDLS and CDR2 is YYNGEE. CDR3 size: 13 residues. CDR3 nucleotides: TGTGCCAGCAGCGGGGAGACTTGGAATGAGCAGTTCTTC. It encodes CASSGETWNEQFF.

This chain links TRBV19 with TRBJ2-1; TRBD2 is a possible D gene (6 bases). Trimming pared 2 bases from V and 7 bases from J, leaving 12 bases between. In germline, CDR1 is LNHDA, CDR2 SQIVND (reference sequence). The CDR3 is 14 amino acids. The DNA of the CDR3 is TGTGCCAGTAGTATAAACTGGGGGAGGAATGAGCAGTTCTTC. It is translated as CASSINWGRNEQFF.

The chain links TRBV2 to TRBJ1-2; D possibly corresponds to TRBD1 (5 bases). Germline loops: CDR1 SNHLY, CDR2 FYNNEI. The V end lost 8 bases, the J end lost 4 bases, and 11 bases lay between the germline ends. The CDR3 sequence is 12 residues long. The CDR3, as DNA: TGTGCCAGCGGGGGAAACGGCTATGGCTACACCTTC. Translating gives CASGGNGYGYTF.

This chain uses TRBV5-1 with TRBJ1-1, with D tentatively TRBD1 (6 bases). V was cut by 6 bases and J by 1 base, with 13 bases left in between. The CDR3 has 14 amino acids. Germline CDR1 is SGHRS and CDR2 is YFSETQ. The CDR3 reads CASTTGHPNTEAFF. CDR3 coding DNA: TGCGCCAGCACCACGGGACACCCGAACACTGAAGCTTTCTTT.

The chain recombines TRBV30 with TRBJ2-5; D possibly corresponds to TRBD2 (5 bases). CDR3 size: 14 residues. Germline V gene sequence: CDR1 GTSNPN, CDR2 SVGIG (reference sequence). Trimming cost V 1 base and J 2 bases, with 11 bases left between them. CDR3 residues: CAWSDWRSQETQYF. CDR3 DNA: TGTGCCTGGAGTGACTGGAGGTCGCAAGAGACCCAGTACTTC.